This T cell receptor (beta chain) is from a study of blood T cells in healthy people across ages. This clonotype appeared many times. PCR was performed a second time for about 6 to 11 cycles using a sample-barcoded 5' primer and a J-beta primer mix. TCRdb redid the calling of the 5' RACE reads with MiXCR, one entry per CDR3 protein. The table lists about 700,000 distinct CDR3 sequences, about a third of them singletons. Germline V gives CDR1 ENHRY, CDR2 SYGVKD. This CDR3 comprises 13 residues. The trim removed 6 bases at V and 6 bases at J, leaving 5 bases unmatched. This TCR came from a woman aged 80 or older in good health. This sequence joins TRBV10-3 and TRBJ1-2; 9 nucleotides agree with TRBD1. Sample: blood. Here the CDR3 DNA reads TGTGCCATCAGGGTACAGGGGGCGGATGGCTACACCTTC. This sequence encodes CAIRVQGADGYTF.